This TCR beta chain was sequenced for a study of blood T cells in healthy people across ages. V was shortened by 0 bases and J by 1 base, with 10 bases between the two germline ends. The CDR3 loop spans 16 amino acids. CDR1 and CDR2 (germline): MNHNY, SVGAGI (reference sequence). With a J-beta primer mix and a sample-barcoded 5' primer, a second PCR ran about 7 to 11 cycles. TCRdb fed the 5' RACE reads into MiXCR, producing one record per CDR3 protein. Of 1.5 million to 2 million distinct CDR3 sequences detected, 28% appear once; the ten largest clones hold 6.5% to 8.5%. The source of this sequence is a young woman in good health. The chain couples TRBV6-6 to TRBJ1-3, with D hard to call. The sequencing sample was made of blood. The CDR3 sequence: CASSYSTEPSGNTIYF. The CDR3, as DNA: TGTGCCAGCAGTTACTCGACGGAGCCGTCTGGAAACACCATATATTTT.